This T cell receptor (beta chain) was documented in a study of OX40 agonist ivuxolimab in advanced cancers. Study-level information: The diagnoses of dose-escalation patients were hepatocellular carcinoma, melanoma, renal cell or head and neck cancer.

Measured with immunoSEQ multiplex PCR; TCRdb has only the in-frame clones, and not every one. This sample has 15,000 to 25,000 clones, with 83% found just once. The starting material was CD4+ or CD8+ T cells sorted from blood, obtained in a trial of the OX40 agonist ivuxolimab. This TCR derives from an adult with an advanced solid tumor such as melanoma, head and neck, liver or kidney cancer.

The DNA of the CDR3 is TGTGCCAGCAGCCTCAGGGTTTTCCACGAGCAGTACTTC. This encodes CASSLRVFHEQYF. The V call is TRBV14, the J call TRBJ2-7; D possibly corresponds to TRBD1 (5 bases). Trimming shortened V by 4 bases and J by 5 bases, and 12 bases separated the two germline ends. This CDR3 is built from 13 residues. The V gene's germline CDR1 is SGHDN and CDR2 FVKESK.